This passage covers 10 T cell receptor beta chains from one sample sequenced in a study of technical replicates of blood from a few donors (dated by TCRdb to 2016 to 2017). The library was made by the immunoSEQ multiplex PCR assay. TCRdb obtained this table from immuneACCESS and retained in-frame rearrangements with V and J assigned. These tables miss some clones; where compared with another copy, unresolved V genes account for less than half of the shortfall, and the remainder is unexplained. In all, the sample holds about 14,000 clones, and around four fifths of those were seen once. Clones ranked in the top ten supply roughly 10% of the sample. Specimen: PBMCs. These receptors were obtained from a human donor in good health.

This CDR3 is CASSFALAGEGGTYEQYF. DNA for the CDR3: TGTGCCAGCAGCTTCGCCCTAGCGGGAGAGGGGGGGACCTACGAGCAGTACTTC. J is TRBJ2-7 and V is TRBV5-4, with 10 positions matching TRBD2. Germline V gene lookup returns CDR1 SGHNT and CDR2 YYREEE (reference sequence). The V and J ends lost 2 bases and 2 bases, in that order; junction bases with no gene match: 13. This CDR3 is 18 amino acids long.

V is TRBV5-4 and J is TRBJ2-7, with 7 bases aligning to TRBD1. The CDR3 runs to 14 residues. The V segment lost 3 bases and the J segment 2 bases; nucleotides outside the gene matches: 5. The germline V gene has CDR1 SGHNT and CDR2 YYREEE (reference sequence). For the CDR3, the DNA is TGTGCCAGCAGCTCCGGACAGGACCCCTACGAGCAGTACTTC. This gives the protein CASSSGQDPYEQYF.

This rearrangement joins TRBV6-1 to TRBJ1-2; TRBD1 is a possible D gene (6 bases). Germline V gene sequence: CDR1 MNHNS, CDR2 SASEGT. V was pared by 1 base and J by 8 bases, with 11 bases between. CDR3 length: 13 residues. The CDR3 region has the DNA TGTGCCAGCAGTGAAGGTACAGGGAAGGGCTACACCTTC. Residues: CASSEGTGKGYTF.

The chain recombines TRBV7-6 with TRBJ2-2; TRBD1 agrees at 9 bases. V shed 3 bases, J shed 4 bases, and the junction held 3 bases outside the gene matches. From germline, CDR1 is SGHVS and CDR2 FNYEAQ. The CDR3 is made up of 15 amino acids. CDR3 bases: TGTGCCAGCAGCTTGGGACAGGGTGGCACCGGGGAGCTGTTTTTT. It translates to CASSLGQGGTGELFF.

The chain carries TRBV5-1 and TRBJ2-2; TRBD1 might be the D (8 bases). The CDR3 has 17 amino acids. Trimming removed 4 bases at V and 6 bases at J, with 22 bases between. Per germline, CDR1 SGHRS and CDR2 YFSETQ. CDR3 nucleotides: TGCGCCAGCAGCCAGCAGCGGGGACAGGAACGTCCCGGGGAGCTGTTTTTT. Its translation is CASSQQRGQERPGELFF.

This chain's CDR3 is CASSLGINREFGGDTQYF. The CDR3 coding sequence is TGTGCCAGCAGCCTAGGGATAAACCGGGAGTTTGGGGGGGATACGCAGTATTTT. The gene calls are TRBV5-6 and TRBJ2-3, with a tentative D call TRBD2 (6 bases). Trimming left V 4 bases short and J 6 bases short, with 27 bases between. The CDR3 has 18 amino acids. Germline lookup yields CDR1 SGHDT and CDR2 YYEEEE. The full variable domain, rest sourced from reference TRBV5-6 and TRBJ2-3, is DAGVTQSPTHLIKTRGQQVTLRCSPKSGHDTVSWYQQALGQGPQFIFQYYEEEERQRGNFPDRFSGHQFPNYSSELNVNALLLGDSALYLCASSLGINREFGGDTQYFGPGTRLTVL.

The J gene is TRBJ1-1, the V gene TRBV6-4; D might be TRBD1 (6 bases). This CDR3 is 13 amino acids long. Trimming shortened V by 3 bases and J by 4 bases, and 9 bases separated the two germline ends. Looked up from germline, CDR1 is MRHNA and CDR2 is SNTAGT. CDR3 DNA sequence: TGTGCCAGCAGTGAGGGGGCGAGCACTGAAGCTTTCTTT. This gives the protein CASSEGASTEAFF.

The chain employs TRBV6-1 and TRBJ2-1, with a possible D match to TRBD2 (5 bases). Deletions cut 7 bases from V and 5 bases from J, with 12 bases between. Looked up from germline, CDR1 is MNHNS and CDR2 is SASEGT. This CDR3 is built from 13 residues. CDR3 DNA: TGTGCCAGCACCGTTGCGGGTGACAATGAGCAGTTCTTC. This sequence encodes CASTVAGDNEQFF.

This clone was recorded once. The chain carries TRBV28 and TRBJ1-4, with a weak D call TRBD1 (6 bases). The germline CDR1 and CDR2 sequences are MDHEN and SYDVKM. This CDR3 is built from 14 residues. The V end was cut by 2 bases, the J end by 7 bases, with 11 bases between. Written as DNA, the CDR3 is TGTGCCAGCAGTTTACAGGGGCTGAGTGAAAAACTGTTTTTT. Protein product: CASSLQGLSEKLFF. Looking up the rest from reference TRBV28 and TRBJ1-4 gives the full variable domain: DVKVTQSSRYLVKRTGEKVFLECVQDMDHENMFWYRQDPGLGLRLIYFSYDVKMKEKGDIPEGYSVSREKKERFSLILESASTNQTSMYLCASSLQGLSEKLFFGSGTQLSVL.

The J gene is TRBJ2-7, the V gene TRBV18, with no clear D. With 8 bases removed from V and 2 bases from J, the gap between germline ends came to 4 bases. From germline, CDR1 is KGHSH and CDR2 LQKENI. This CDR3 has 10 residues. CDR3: CASLPYEQYF. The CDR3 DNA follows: TGTGCCAGCCTTCCCTACGAGCAGTACTTC.